Given below is one TCR beta chain in context. What it binds is unknown. The data are from a study of cytomegalovirus exposure and HLA in healthy donors. Study-wide findings and caveats: Through in vitro validation, a few CMV-associated chains were shown to be specific for CMV antigens. In a later analysis, HLA-associated TCR beta chains were more clonally expanded than equally common others. Another analysis was done later, and it associated 16,951 TCR beta sequences with HLA alleles at 0.05 false discovery rate.

CDR1 is SGHDN, CDR2 FVKESK, per germline. CDR3 length equals 15 residues. V was shortened by 1 base and J by 7 bases, with 16 bases between the two germline ends. 60 Vbeta and 13 Jbeta primers were used in PCR. Assay: immunoSEQ multiplex PCR; the TCRdb copy retains only in-frame clones and omits some. The sample consists of some 190,000 clones, 70% to 75% of them appearing once. Sequencing was carried out using PBMCs. V and J are TRBV14 and TRBJ2-5; tentative D call: TRBD1 (5 bases). The sequence derives from a man between 25 and 39 years old in good health and CMV-seropositive. CDR3 protein: CASSQAPGRTGTQYF. The CDR3 DNA sequence: TGTGCCAGCAGCCAAGCCCCAGGGCGAACGGGGACCCAGTACTTC.